Presented here are 13 T cell receptor beta chains from one specimen sequenced in a study of T-cell memory formation after mild COVID-19. One entry per CDR3 protein results from TCRdb running MiXCR on the 5' RACE reads. The data hold more than 250,000 distinct CDR3 sequences, with roughly a sixth observed a single time. Sequenced input: PBMCs or a T cell subset sorted from them (not recorded which). These receptors were collected from a man aged 18 to 30 who had mild COVID-19 (a few samples of this study predate the infection). Cell type and time point are not known.

This clonotype was counted many times. The chain couples TRBV12-3 or TRBV12-4 to TRBJ2-3, with D uncertain. The CDR3 extends over 12 amino acids. V was shortened by 0 bases and J by 4 bases, with 2 bases between the two germline ends. The DNA for the CDR3 is TGTGCCAGCAGTTTAGCTGCAGATACGCAGTATTTT. Translated: CASSLAADTQYF.

The sample holds a few counts of this clonotype. V and J are TRBV12-3 or TRBV12-4 and TRBJ2-5, with D uncertain. The CDR3 extends over 12 amino acids. V lost 7 bases and J lost 8, with 14 bases in between. This CDR3 reads CASTLGRATQYF. The CDR3 DNA follows: TGTGCCAGCACGTTGGGCCGGGCAACCCAGTACTTC.

Details on this clonotype: One junction end disagrees with the germline gene, perhaps due to a read error. The genes are TRBV4-1 and TRBJ1-1, with D maybe TRBD1 (5 bases). The CDR3 sequence is 17 residues long. Germline CDR1 reads MGHRA; CDR2 reads YSYEKL. The DNA for the CDR3 is TGCGACAGCAGCCAACCGAGGCGCAGGGCGGCGAACACTGAAGCTTTCTTT. Translating it yields CDSSQPRRRAANTEAFF.

This clonotype was detected ten times or more. The gene calls are TRBV7-8 and TRBJ2-7; a weak D match, TRBD2 (5 bases). The ends were cut back, 0 bases at V and 9 bases at J, with 15 bases in the middle. Germline V gives CDR1 SGHVS, CDR2 FQNEAQ. The CDR3 spans 14 residues. CDR3 in amino acids: CASSLADGVGRQYV. CDR3 in DNA: TGTGCCAGCAGCTTAGCGGACGGGGTAGGGAGGCAGTACGTC.

In its sample, this clonotype was seen a few times. The chain is built from TRBV7-8 and TRBJ2-2, with D unclear. Germline loops: CDR1 SGHVS, CDR2 FQNEAQ. This CDR3 comprises 14 residues. V shed 6 bases and J shed 5 bases, with 13 bases lying between them. In DNA, the CDR3 is TGTGCCAGCAGTGATCTCCCTGCGACCGGGGAGCTGTTTTTT. This translates into CASSDLPATGELFF. Drawing the rest from reference TRBV7-8 and TRBJ2-2, the complete variable domain is GAGVSQSPRYKVAKRGQDVALRCDPISGHVSLFWYQQALGQGPEFLTYFQNEAQLDKSGLPSDRFFAERPEGSVSTLKIQRTQQEDSAVYLCASSDLPATGELFFGEGSRLTVL.

In its sample, this clonotype was seen a few times. J is TRBJ2-1 and V is TRBV7-6; tentative D call: TRBD2 (7 bases). The CDR3 runs 18 residues. V dropped 5 bases and J dropped 4 bases, with 24 bases sitting between them. Germline V lookup: CDR1 SGHVS, CDR2 FNYEAQ. CDR3 in DNA: TGTGCCAGCAGCCCCCCGGAAGGGGGAGCGGGGATTTACAATGAGCAGTTCTTC. Amino acids: CASSPPEGGAGIYNEQFF.

This clonotype was seen more than once but under ten times. The rearrangement links TRBV27 to TRBJ1-6, with D possibly being TRBD1 (5 bases). Trimming stripped 3 bases from V and 4 bases from J, with 13 bases between. Germline CDR1 is MNHEY and CDR2 is SMNVEV (reference sequence). The CDR3 covers 16 residues. As DNA, the CDR3 is TGTGCCAGCAGTTTGTCCGGGACGGCTTATAATTCACCCCTCCACTTT. Translation gives CASSLSGTAYNSPLHF.

The table lists this clonotype with a few counts. In DNA, the CDR3 is TGTGCCAGCAGCTACCGTCCGAACACTGAAGCTTTCTTT. Protein product: CASSYRPNTEAFF. The chain couples TRBV7-9 to TRBJ1-1; the D is unclear. The length of the CDR3 is 13 residues. V was pared by 4 bases and J by 1 base, with 7 bases between. Germline loops: CDR1 SEHNR, CDR2 FQNEAQ (reference sequence).

This clonotype was seen a few times. The chain is built from TRBV7-6 and TRBJ2-1; unclear D gene. The CDR3 covers 13 residues. V lost 5 bases to trimming and J lost 6 bases, with 11 bases between them. CDR1 and CDR2 (germline): SGHVS, FNYEAQ. The CDR3 bases are TGTGCCAGCAGCGAAGATCCAGGCAATGAGCAGTTCTTC. Translation: CASSEDPGNEQFF. The full variable domain, in which reference TRBV7-6 and TRBJ2-1 provide the parts outside the CDR3, is GAGVSQSPRYKVTKRGQDVALRCDPISGHVSLYWYRQALGQGPEFLTYFNYEAQQDKSGLPNDRFSAERPEGSISTLTIQRTEQRDSAMYRCASSEDPGNEQFFGPGTRLTVL.

This chain links TRBV2 with TRBJ1-1; D unresolved. CDR3 size: 13 residues. CDR1 and CDR2 from the germline V gene are SNHLY and FYNNEI. V shed 6 bases and J shed 12 bases, with 20 bases lying between them. CDR3 sequence: CASRPLSIWVPFF. The CDR3 nucleotides are TGTGCCAGCAGGCCCTTAAGTATTTGGGTACCTTTCTTT.

This clonotype was recorded a few times. The chain recombines TRBV11-2 with TRBJ2-7; 9 nucleotides agree with TRBD1. CDR3 length equals 15 residues. Losses at the gene ends were 5 bases for V and 5 bases for J; bases not matched to a gene: 10. The germline gives CDR1 SGHAT, CDR2 FQNNGV. The CDR3 here is CASSHTSRDRDEQYF. The CDR3 DNA reads as TGTGCCAGCAGCCACACGTCCCGGGACAGGGACGAGCAGTACTTC.

The V gene is TRBV7-9, the J gene TRBJ2-6; D unresolved. Trimming removed 4 bases at V and 0 bases at J, with 7 bases between. Germline CDR1 and CDR2: SEHNR and FQNEAQ (reference sequence). CDR3 length equals 15 residues. The CDR3 coding sequence is TGTGCCAGCAGCTCCTACCTCTCTGGGGCCAACGTCCTGACTTTC. It encodes CASSSYLSGANVLTF. Together with reference TRBV7-9 and TRBJ2-6, the CDR3 gives the full variable domain: DTGVSQNPRHKITKRGQNVTFRCDPISEHNRLYWYRQTLGQGPEFLTYFQNEAQLEKSRLLSDRFSAERPKGSFSTLEIQRTEQGDSAMYLCASSSYLSGANVLTFGAGSRLTVL.

Only a few counts were recorded for this clonotype. This sequence joins TRBV7-6 and TRBJ2-7, with a weak D call TRBD2 (5 bases). The CDR3 sequence is 13 residues long. CDR1 is SGHVS, CDR2 FNYEAQ, per germline. Deletions cut 5 bases from V and 6 bases from J, with 14 bases between. The CDR3 loop reads CASSAQPAGEQYV. The CDR3 DNA sequence: TGTGCCAGCAGCGCCCAACCGGCGGGCGAGCAGTACGTC.